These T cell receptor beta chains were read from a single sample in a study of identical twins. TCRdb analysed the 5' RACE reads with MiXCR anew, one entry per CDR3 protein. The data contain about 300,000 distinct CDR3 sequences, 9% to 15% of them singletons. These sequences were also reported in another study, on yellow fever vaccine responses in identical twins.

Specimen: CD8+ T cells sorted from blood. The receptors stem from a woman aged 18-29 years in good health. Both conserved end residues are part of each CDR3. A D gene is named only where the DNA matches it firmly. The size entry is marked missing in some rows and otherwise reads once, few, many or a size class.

CDR3aa: CASSPSRVEQFF; CDR3nt: TGTGCCAGCAGTCCCAGTAGGGTTGAGCAGTTCTTC; v_gene: TRBV12-3/TRBV12-4; abundance: many; d_gene: .; j_gene: TRBJ2-1
CDR3aa: CASSPPGYNYEQYF; CDR3nt: TGTGCCAGCAGCCCACCGGGCTACAACTACGAGCAGTACTTC; v_gene: TRBV7-9; abundance: few; d_gene: .; j_gene: TRBJ2-7
CDR3aa: CASSTDSGELFF; CDR3nt: TGTGCCAGCAGTACGGACAGCGGGGAGCTGTTTTTT; v_gene: TRBV27; abundance: few; d_gene: .; j_gene: TRBJ2-2
CDR3aa: CASSGGQGADEQYF; CDR3nt: TGCGCCAGCAGCGGGGGACAGGGGGCCGACGAGCAGTACTTC; v_gene: TRBV5-1; abundance: few; d_gene: TRBD1; j_gene: TRBJ2-7
CDR3aa: CASSPVTGNYEQYF; CDR3nt: TGTGCCAGCAGCCCCGTGACAGGGAACTACGAGCAGTACTTC; v_gene: TRBV9; abundance: few; d_gene: TRBD1; j_gene: TRBJ2-7
CDR3aa: CASSPESSRLDYNEQFF; CDR3nt: TGTGCCAGCAGCCCCGAAAGCTCCAGGCTTGACTACAATGAGCAGTTCTTC; v_gene: TRBV11-2; abundance: .; d_gene: .; j_gene: TRBJ2-1
CDR3aa: CASSKSDTGELFF; CDR3nt: TGTGCCAGCAGCAAGAGTGACACCGGGGAGCTGTTTTTT; v_gene: TRBV6-2/TRBV6-3; abundance: few; d_gene: .; j_gene: TRBJ2-2
CDR3aa: CASSLAGAGANTGELFF; CDR3nt: TGTGCCAGCAGCTTGGCCGGGGCAGGGGCGAACACCGGGGAGCTGTTTTTT; v_gene: TRBV5-6; abundance: many; d_gene: .; j_gene: TRBJ2-2
CDR3aa: CASGGQGVTEAFF; CDR3nt: TGTGCCAGCGGAGGACAGGGGGTCACTGAAGCTTTCTTT; v_gene: TRBV12-3/TRBV12-4; abundance: few; d_gene: TRBD1; j_gene: TRBJ1-1
CDR3aa: CASSLERSTYNEQFF; CDR3nt: TGTGCCAGCAGCTTGGAGCGTAGCACCTACAATGAGCAGTTCTTC; v_gene: TRBV11-2; abundance: .; d_gene: .; j_gene: TRBJ2-1
CDR3aa: CASSQGQGAGYTF; CDR3nt: TGTGCCAGCAGCCAAGGACAGGGGGCTGGCTACACCTTC; v_gene: TRBV25-1; abundance: few; d_gene: TRBD1; j_gene: TRBJ1-2
CDR3aa: CASSLPTGTEAFF; CDR3nt: TGTGCCAGCAGTTTACCGACGGGCACTGAAGCTTTCTTT; v_gene: TRBV27; abundance: few; d_gene: .; j_gene: TRBJ1-1
CDR3aa: CATSDRRGDYGYTF; CDR3nt: TGTGCCACCAGTGATAGAAGAGGGGACTATGGCTACACCTTC; v_gene: TRBV24-1; abundance: .; d_gene: .; j_gene: TRBJ1-2
CDR3aa: CASSWLGNPRDEQYF; CDR3nt: TGTGCCAGCAGCTGGTTGGGAAACCCCCGGGACGAGCAGTACTTC; v_gene: TRBV5-6; abundance: .; d_gene: .; j_gene: TRBJ2-7
CDR3aa: CATSRVDSQETQYF; CDR3nt: TGTGCCACCAGCAGAGTTGACAGTCAAGAGACCCAGTACTTC; v_gene: TRBV15; abundance: few; d_gene: .; j_gene: TRBJ2-5
CDR3aa: CASSLSGQQRWWELFF; CDR3nt: TGTGCCAGCAGTTTATCCGGGCAGCAACGATGGTGGGAGCTGTTTTTT; v_gene: TRBV12-3/TRBV12-4; abundance: many; d_gene: .; j_gene: TRBJ2-2
CDR3aa: CSATTSGTTYEQYF; CDR3nt: TGCAGTGCCACGACTAGCGGGACTACCTACGAGCAGTACTTC; v_gene: TRBV20-1; abundance: many; d_gene: TRBD2; j_gene: TRBJ2-7
CDR3aa: CSAPTGLDWDSSLHF; CDR3nt: TGCAGTGCCCCGACAGGGCTAGATTGGGATAGTTCCCTCCACTTT; v_gene: TRBV20-1; abundance: few; d_gene: TRBD1; j_gene: TRBJ1-6
CDR3aa: CASSSLKGTPVTGNTIYF; CDR3nt: TGTGCCAGCAGCTCCCTCAAGGGGACACCCGTCACTGGAAACACCATATATTTT; v_gene: TRBV7-4; abundance: few; d_gene: .; j_gene: TRBJ1-3
CDR3aa: CASSSLAGVYEQFF; CDR3nt: TGTGCCAGCAGCTCACTAGCGGGAGTCTATGAGCAGTTCTTC; v_gene: TRBV7-9; abundance: many; d_gene: TRBD2; j_gene: TRBJ2-1
CDR3aa: CASSLVGLADQETQYF; CDR3nt: TGCGCCAGCAGCTTGGTAGGACTAGCGGACCAAGAGACCCAGTACTTC; v_gene: TRBV5-1; abundance: few; d_gene: TRBD2; j_gene: TRBJ2-5
CDR3aa: CASSSSSGSGNEQFF; CDR3nt: TGCGCCAGCAGCTCATCTAGCGGGAGCGGTAATGAGCAGTTCTTC; v_gene: TRBV5-1; abundance: many; d_gene: TRBD2; j_gene: TRBJ2-1
CDR3aa: CATSLGVNEQFF; CDR3nt: TGTGCCACCAGTCTAGGCGTGAATGAGCAGTTCTTC; v_gene: TRBV15; abundance: few; d_gene: .; j_gene: TRBJ2-1
CDR3aa: CATTSRDSIDEQFF; CDR3nt: TGTGCCACCACGTCCCGGGACAGTATTGATGAGCAGTTCTTC; v_gene: TRBV28; abundance: .; d_gene: TRBD1; j_gene: TRBJ2-1
CDR3aa: CASSIRQGGEYYEQFF; CDR3nt: TGCGCCAGCAGCATCCGACAGGGAGGGGAATACTATGAGCAGTTCTTC; v_gene: TRBV5-1; abundance: .; d_gene: .; j_gene: TRBJ2-1
CDR3aa: CASSQDWTSGRAGSYNEQFF; CDR3nt: TGTGCCAGCAGCCAAGATTGGACTAGCGGGAGGGCCGGGTCCTACAATGAGCAGTTCTTC; v_gene: TRBV3-1; abundance: few; d_gene: TRBD2; j_gene: TRBJ2-1
CDR3aa: CASSLTLDGPQHF; CDR3nt: TGTGCCAGCAGCCTTACCTTGGACGGCCCCCAGCATTTT; v_gene: TRBV7-9; abundance: .; d_gene: .; j_gene: TRBJ1-5
CDR3aa: CASSPGLVGRYKDTQYF; CDR3nt: TGTGCCAGCAGCCCTGGACTAGTCGGGAGGTATAAAGATACGCAGTATTTT; v_gene: TRBV12-3/TRBV12-4; abundance: few; d_gene: TRBD2; j_gene: TRBJ2-3
CDR3aa: CASSFTRDRGLEAFF; CDR3nt: TGTGCCAGCAGCTTTACCCGGGACAGGGGGCTTGAAGCTTTCTTT; v_gene: TRBV7-8; abundance: .; d_gene: TRBD1; j_gene: TRBJ1-1
CDR3aa: CAAAGGEDREHEQYF; CDR3nt: TGTGCCGCAGCAGGAGGAGAGGACAGGGAACACGAGCAGTACTTC; v_gene: TRBV3-1; abundance: few; d_gene: TRBD1; j_gene: TRBJ2-7
CDR3aa: CASETSGEYEQYF; CDR3nt: TGTGCCAGTGAGACTAGCGGAGAGTACGAGCAGTACTTC; v_gene: TRBV6-2/TRBV6-3; abundance: few; d_gene: TRBD2; j_gene: TRBJ2-7
CDR3aa: CATSDPTSGAQETQYF; CDR3nt: TGTGCCACCAGTGATCCGACTAGCGGGGCCCAAGAGACCCAGTACTTC; v_gene: TRBV24-1; abundance: .; d_gene: TRBD2; j_gene: TRBJ2-5
CDR3aa: CASSNFTGDRYF; CDR3nt: TGTGCCAGCAGCAACTTCACCGGGGACAGGTACTTC; v_gene: TRBV7-9; abundance: .; d_gene: TRBD1; j_gene: TRBJ2-7
CDR3aa: CACSTQLPWTQRETQYF; CDR3nt: TGTGCCTGCAGCACGCAGTTGCCGTGGACACAGCGAGAGACCCAGTACTTC; v_gene: TRBV3-1; abundance: .; d_gene: .; j_gene: TRBJ2-5
CDR3aa: CASSVNYRDAKLFF; CDR3nt: TGTGCCAGCAGCGTAAATTACAGGGACGCAAAACTGTTTTTT; v_gene: TRBV9; abundance: .; d_gene: .; j_gene: TRBJ1-4
CDR3aa: CASSFKGGSGPTLQETQYF; CDR3nt: TGTGCCAGCAGCTTTAAAGGGGGGAGTGGACCCACCCTACAAGAGACCCAGTACTTC; v_gene: TRBV7-8; abundance: few; d_gene: .; j_gene: TRBJ2-5
CDR3aa: CASSLSGVRSEQYF; CDR3nt: TGTGCCAGCAGTTTATCAGGGGTAAGAAGCGAGCAGTACTTC; v_gene: TRBV27; abundance: .; d_gene: .; j_gene: TRBJ2-7
CDR3aa: CASSPDGSRGETQYF; CDR3nt: TGTGCCAGCAGCCCGGACGGGAGTCGTGGAGAGACCCAGTACTTC; v_gene: TRBV9; abundance: few; d_gene: .; j_gene: TRBJ2-5
CDR3aa: CASSSGATGVNSPLHF; CDR3nt: TGTGCCAGCAGTTCCGGGGCGACAGGGGTGAATTCACCCCTCCACTTT; v_gene: TRBV12-3/TRBV12-4; abundance: few; d_gene: TRBD1; j_gene: TRBJ1-6
CDR3aa: CSATSGASYEQYF; CDR3nt: TGCAGTGCTACTAGCGGAGCCAGCTACGAGCAGTACTTC; v_gene: TRBV20-1; abundance: few; d_gene: TRBD2; j_gene: TRBJ2-7